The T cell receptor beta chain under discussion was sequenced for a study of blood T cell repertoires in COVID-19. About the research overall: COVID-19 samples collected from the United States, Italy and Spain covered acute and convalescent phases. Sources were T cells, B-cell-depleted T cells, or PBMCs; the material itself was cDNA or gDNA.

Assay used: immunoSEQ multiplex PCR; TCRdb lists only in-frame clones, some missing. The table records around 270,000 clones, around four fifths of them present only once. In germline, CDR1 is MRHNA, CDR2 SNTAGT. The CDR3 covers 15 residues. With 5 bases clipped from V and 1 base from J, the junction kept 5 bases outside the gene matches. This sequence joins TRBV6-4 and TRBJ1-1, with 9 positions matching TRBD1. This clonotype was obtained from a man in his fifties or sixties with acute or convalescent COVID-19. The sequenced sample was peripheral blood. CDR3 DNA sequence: TGTGCCAGCAGTAAGGCGACAGGGGGGAACACTGAAGCTTTCTTT. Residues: CASSKATGGNTEAFF.